The 19 T cell receptor beta chains listed next were all sequenced from one sample in a study of T cell responses to AZD1222 COVID-19 vaccine. The assay was immunoSEQ multiplex PCR, and TCRdb's table has in-frame clones only and misses some. Among roughly 170,000 clones listed, approximately 91% were seen once. The sequencing used peripheral blood, collected on day 0 of AZD1222 vaccination. All receptors come from an adult in good health.

The chain employs TRBV28 and TRBJ2-2; 7 nucleotides align to TRBD2. J was trimmed by 7 bases and V by 3 bases; bases with no gene match: 11. Germline V gene data show CDR1 as MDHEN and CDR2 as SYDVKM. The CDR3 extends over 16 amino acids. As DNA, the CDR3 is TGTGCCAGCAGTTTGAACGGGGGGAAGATCATCGGGGAGCTGTTTTTT. Translated: CASSLNGGKIIGELFF.

The rearrangement uses TRBV5-6 and TRBJ2-3; 8 bases fit TRBD1. Germline V CDR1 and CDR2: SGHDT, YYEEEE. V trimming: 2 bases; J trimming: 0 bases; junction bases outside the gene matches: 5. The CDR3 loop spans 16 amino acids. DNA for the CDR3: TGTGCCAGCAGCTTATTCCAGGGGGCTAGCACAGATACGCAGTATTTT. It codes for CASSLFQGASTDTQYF.

This chain connects TRBV6-2 or TRBV6-3 to TRBJ2-6; maybe TRBD1 (5 bases). The ends were cut back, 5 bases at V and 1 base at J, with 21 bases in the middle. Per the germline V gene, CDR1 is MNHEY and CDR2 is SVGEGT. This CDR3 has 19 residues. CDR3 DNA sequence: TGTGCCAGCAGTAACAACAGGCGAATCACTTTGTCTGGGGCCAACGTCCTGACTTTC. Its translation: CASSNNRRITLSGANVLTF.

The rearrangement uses TRBV10-3 and TRBJ1-1; D is possibly TRBD1 (6 bases). CDR1 and CDR2 from the germline V gene are ENHRY and SYGVKD. Trimming shortened V by 6 bases and J by 11 bases, and 25 bases separated the two germline ends. CDR3 length: 15 residues. CDR3 DNA: TGTGCCATCAGGGACCCACTTACTTTACAGGGAGTCGCTTTCTTT. As protein: CAIRDPLTLQGVAFF.

The chain employs TRBV19 and TRBJ1-5; unclear D gene. V was clipped by 0 bases and J by 3 bases, with 6 bases between them. CDR1 and CDR2 (germline): LNHDA, SQIVND (reference sequence). CDR3 length equals 14 residues. CDR3 residues: CASSIDRSNQPQHF. The DNA of the CDR3 is TGTGCCAGTAGTATAGACAGGTCCAATCAGCCCCAGCATTTT.

The chain couples TRBV30 to TRBJ1-2; TRBD1 is a possible D gene (6 bases). Germline lookup yields CDR1 GTSNPN and CDR2 SVGIG (reference sequence). The V gene lost 2 bases and the J gene lost 8 bases, with 12 bases spanning the gap. This CDR3 has 12 amino acids. The CDR3 region is CAWSFTGNGYTF. The CDR3 nucleotides read TGTGCCTGGAGTTTCACAGGGAACGGCTACACCTTC.

This sequence joins TRBV5-1 and TRBJ2-7, with 10 bases identical to TRBD1. The germline V gene encodes CDR1 SGHRS and CDR2 YFSETQ. The CDR3 runs to 15 residues. The V and J ends lost 0 bases and 4 bases, in that order; junction bases with no gene match: 4. This CDR3 reads CASSLGGQGFYEQYF. CDR3 DNA: TGCGCCAGCAGCTTGGGGGGACAGGGGTTTTACGAGCAGTACTTC. Full variable domain (outside the CDR3, taken from reference TRBV5-1 and TRBJ2-7): KAGVTQTPRYLIKTRGQQVTLSCSPISGHRSVSWYQQTPGQGLQFLFEYFSETQRNKGNFPGRFSGRQFSNSRSEMNVSTLELGDSALYLCASSLGGQGFYEQYFGPGTRLTVT.

This clone is a singleton in its sample. The chain links TRBV9 to TRBJ1-2; maybe TRBD1 (6 bases). Germline CDR1 and CDR2: SGDLS and YYNGEE. The CDR3 is 15 amino acids. V lost 1 base and J 6 bases, leaving 16 bases between the germline ends. The CDR3 here is CASSVTSGAWDGYTF. The DNA for the CDR3 is TGTGCCAGCAGCGTAACGTCAGGGGCATGGGATGGCTACACCTTC.

V usage is TRBV30 and J usage is TRBJ1-2; D gene ambiguous. This CDR3 spans 14 amino acids. The ends were cut back, 8 bases at V and 2 bases at J, with 18 bases in the middle. Per the germline V gene, CDR1 is GTSNPN and CDR2 is SVGIG (reference sequence). The CDR3, as DNA: TGTGCCACCAGGTGGCAGGATGGGAACTATGGCTACACCTTC. Protein sequence: CATRWQDGNYGYTF.

The chain employs TRBV6-5 and TRBJ1-1; D uncertain. CDR3 length: 13 residues. V lost 7 bases and J 7 bases, leaving 16 bases between the germline ends. From germline, CDR1 is MNHEY and CDR2 SVGAGI. The DNA for the CDR3 is TGTGCCAGCAACCGGGAGGCTCGGGATGAAGCTTTCTTT. This translates into CASNREARDEAFF.

The chain carries TRBV11-3 and TRBJ2-1; 15 bases are shared with TRBD2. V lost 1 base and J lost 2; bases outside the gene matches: 3. Germline V gene lookup returns CDR1 SGHNT and CDR2 YENEEA. The CDR3 spans 18 residues. The CDR3 region is CASSLAGLAGGTYNEQFF. The CDR3 DNA reads as TGTGCCAGCAGCTTAGCTGGACTAGCGGGAGGGACCTACAATGAGCAGTTCTTC.

This chain uses TRBV5-8 with TRBJ1-5; D call uncertain. The CDR3 has 15 residues. Germline V lookup: CDR1 SGHTS, CDR2 YDEGEE. The V end was cut by 4 bases, the J end by 0 bases, with 11 bases between. The CDR3 spells CASSLGERSNQPQHF. The CDR3 region has the DNA TGTGCCAGCAGCCTAGGTGAGCGTAGCAATCAGCCCCAGCATTTT. Supplemented by reference TRBV5-8 and TRBJ1-5, the full variable domain reads EAGVTQSPTHLIKTRGQQATLRCSPISGHTSVYWYQQALGLGLQFLLWYDEGEERNRGNFPPRFSGRQFPNYSSELNVNALELEDSALYLCASSLGERSNQPQHFGDGTRLSIL.

The chain carries TRBV6-2 or TRBV6-3 and TRBJ2-2; the match to TRBD2 covers 14 bases. The trim removed 0 bases at V and 5 bases at J, leaving 14 bases unmatched. CDR3 length: 21 residues. CDR1 MNHEY and CDR2 SVGEGT come from the germline V gene. The CDR3 here is CASSYSITGLAGGRRTGELFF. For the CDR3, the DNA is TGTGCCAGCAGTTACTCGATTACAGGACTAGCGGGGGGCCGGAGGACCGGGGAGCTGTTTTTT.

The rearrangement joins TRBV5-1 to TRBJ1-5, with 12 nucleotides matching TRBD1. This CDR3 is built from 15 residues. Trimming cost V 4 bases and J 11 bases; bases outside gene matches: 10. CDR1 SGHRS and CDR2 YFSETQ come from the germline V gene. CDR3 region: CASSPGTGGQKSQHF. The CDR3 nucleotides are TGCGCCAGCAGCCCCGGGACAGGGGGCCAAAAGTCCCAGCATTTT.

The chain carries TRBV4-3 and TRBJ1-1; D is undetermined. The V and J ends lost 1 base and 4 bases respectively, with 10 bases between them. Germline values: CDR1 LGHNA, CDR2 YSLEER. The CDR3 has 14 residues. This CDR3 is CASSQAARGTEAFF. CDR3 in DNA: TGCGCCAGCAGCCAAGCGGCGCGGGGCACTGAAGCTTTCTTT.

The chain uses TRBV5-4 and TRBJ2-7; no firm D call. The CDR3 is made up of 14 amino acids. Between the trimmed V and J ends, which lost 3 bases and 3 bases, there was a span of 13 bases. Germline values: CDR1 SGHNT, CDR2 YYREEE (reference sequence). CDR3 bases: TGTGCCAGCAGCTCCACGACCCTCCTCTACGAGCAGTACTTC. Translated: CASSSTTLLYEQYF.

This clone was seen only once. The V call is TRBV18, the J call TRBJ1-1; D remains ambiguous. Germline loops: CDR1 KGHSH, CDR2 LQKENI. This CDR3 spans 17 amino acids. The V end was cut by 6 bases, the J end by 4 bases, with 24 bases between. CDR3 loop: CASSPSPGRQGATEAFF. The DNA for the CDR3 is TGTGCCAGCTCCCCTTCCCCAGGACGCCAAGGAGCCACTGAAGCTTTCTTT.

The rearrangement joins TRBV28 to TRBJ1-2; 7 nucleotides align to TRBD1. The V segment lost 5 bases and the J segment 4 bases; nucleotides outside the gene matches: 10. Germline V gene data show CDR1 as MDHEN and CDR2 as SYDVKM. CDR3 length: 15 residues. CDR3 coding DNA: TGTGCCAGCAGTACCCCGGGACAGCAGATCTATGGCTACACCTTC. Its protein product is CASSTPGQQIYGYTF.

The chain employs TRBV7-2 and TRBJ2-7, with TRBD2 identical over 7 bases. The germline V gene encodes CDR1 SGHTA and CDR2 FQGNSA. The V and J ends lost 2 bases and 7 bases, in that order; junction bases with no gene match: 8. This CDR3 has 14 residues. The CDR3 loop reads CASSLSGGSAEQYF. The CDR3 nucleotides read TGTGCCAGCAGCTTATCGGGGGGATCGGCTGAGCAGTACTTC.